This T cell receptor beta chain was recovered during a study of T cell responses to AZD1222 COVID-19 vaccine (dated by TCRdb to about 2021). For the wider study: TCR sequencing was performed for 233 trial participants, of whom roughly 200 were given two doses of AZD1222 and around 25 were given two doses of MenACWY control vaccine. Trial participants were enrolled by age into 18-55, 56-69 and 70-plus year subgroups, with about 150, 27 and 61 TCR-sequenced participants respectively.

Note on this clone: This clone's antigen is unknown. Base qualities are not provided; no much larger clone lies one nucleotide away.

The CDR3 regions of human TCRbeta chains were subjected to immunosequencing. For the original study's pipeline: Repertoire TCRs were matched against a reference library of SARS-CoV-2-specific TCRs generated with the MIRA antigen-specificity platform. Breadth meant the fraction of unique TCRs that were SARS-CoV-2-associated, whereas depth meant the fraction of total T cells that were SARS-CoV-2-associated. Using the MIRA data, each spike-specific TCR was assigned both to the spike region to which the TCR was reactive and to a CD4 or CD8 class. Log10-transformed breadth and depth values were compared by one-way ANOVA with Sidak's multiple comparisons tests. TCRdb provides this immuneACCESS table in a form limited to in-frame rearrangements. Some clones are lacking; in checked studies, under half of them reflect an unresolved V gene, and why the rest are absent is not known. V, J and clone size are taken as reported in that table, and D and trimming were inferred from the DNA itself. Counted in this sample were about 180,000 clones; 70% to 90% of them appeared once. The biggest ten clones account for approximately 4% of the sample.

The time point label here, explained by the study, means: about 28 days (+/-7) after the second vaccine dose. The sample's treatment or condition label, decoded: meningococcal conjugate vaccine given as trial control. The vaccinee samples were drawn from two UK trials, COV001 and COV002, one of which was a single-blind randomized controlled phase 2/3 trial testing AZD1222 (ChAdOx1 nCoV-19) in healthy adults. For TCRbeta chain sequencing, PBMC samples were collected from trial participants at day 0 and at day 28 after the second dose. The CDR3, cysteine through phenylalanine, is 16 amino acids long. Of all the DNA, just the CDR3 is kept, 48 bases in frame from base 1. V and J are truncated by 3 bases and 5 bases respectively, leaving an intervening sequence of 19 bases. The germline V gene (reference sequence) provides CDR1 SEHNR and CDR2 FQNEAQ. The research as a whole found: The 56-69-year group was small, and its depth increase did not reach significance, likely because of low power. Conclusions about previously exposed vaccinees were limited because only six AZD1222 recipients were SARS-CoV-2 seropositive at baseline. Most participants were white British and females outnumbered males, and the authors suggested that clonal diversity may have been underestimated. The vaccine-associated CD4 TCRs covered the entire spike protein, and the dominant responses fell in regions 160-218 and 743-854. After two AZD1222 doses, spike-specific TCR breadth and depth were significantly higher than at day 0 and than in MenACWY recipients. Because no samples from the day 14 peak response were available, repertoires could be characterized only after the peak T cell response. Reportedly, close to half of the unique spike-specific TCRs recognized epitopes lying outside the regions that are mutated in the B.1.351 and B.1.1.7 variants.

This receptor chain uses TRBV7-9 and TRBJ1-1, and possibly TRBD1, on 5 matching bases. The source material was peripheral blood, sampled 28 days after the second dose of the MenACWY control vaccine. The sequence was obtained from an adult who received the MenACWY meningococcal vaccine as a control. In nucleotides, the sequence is TGTGCCAGCAGCTTTGCCGGGACCCGGGGAAGTACTGAAGCTTTCTTT. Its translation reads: CASSFAGTRGSTEAFF.